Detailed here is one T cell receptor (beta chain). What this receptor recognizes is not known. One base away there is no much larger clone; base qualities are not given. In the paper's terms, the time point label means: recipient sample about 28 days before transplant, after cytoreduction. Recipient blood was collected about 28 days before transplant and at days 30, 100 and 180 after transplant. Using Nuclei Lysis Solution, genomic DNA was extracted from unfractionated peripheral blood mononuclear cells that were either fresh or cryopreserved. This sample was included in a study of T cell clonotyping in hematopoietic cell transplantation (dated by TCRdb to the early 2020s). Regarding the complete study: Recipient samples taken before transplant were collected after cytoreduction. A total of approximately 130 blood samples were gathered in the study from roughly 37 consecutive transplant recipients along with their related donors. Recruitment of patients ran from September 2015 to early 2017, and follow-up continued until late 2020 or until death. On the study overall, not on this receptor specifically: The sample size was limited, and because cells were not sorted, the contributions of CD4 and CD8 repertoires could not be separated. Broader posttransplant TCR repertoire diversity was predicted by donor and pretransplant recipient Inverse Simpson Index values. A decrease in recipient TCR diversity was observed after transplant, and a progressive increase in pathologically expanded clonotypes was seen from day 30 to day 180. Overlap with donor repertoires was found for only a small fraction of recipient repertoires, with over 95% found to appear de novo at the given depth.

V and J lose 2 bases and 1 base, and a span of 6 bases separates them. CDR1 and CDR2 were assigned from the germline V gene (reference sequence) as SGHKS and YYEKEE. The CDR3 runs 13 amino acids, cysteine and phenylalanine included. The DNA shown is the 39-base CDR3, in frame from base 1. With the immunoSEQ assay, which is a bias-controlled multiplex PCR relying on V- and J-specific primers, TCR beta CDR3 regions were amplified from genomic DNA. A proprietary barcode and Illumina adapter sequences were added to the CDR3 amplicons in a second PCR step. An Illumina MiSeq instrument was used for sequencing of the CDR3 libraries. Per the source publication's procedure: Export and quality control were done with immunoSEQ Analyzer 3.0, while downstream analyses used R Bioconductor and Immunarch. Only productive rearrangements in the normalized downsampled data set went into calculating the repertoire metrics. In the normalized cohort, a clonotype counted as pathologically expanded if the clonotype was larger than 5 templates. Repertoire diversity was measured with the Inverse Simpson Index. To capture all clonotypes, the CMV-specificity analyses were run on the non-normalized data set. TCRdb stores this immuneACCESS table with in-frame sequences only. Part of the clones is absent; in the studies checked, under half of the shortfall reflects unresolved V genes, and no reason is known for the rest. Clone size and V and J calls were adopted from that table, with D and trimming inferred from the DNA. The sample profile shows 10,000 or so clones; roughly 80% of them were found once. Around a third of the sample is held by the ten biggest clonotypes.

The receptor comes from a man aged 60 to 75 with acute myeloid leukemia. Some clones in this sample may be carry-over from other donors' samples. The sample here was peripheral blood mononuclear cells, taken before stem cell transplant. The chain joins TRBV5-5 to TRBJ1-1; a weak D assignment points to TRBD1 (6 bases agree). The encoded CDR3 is CASSLGGNTEAFF. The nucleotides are TGTGCCAGCAGCTTAGGGGGGAACACTGAAGCTTTCTTT.